This is a list of T cell receptor beta chains from one sample in a study of T cell responses to AZD1222 COVID-19 vaccine. Profiling relied on immunoSEQ multiplex PCR, and the TCRdb table lists in-frame clones only, not all of them. The table lists approximately 180,000 clones, approximately 90% of them singletons, with less than 3% in the top ten. The material sequenced was peripheral blood, taken on day 0 of AZD1222 vaccination. The origin of the receptors is an adult in good health. CDR3s include the opening cysteine and the closing phenylalanine or tryptophan. D genes are given only for firm matches. Not all rows give a size; the values are once, few, many and, for expanded clones, a class.

J gene | V gene | clone size | D gene | CDR3 protein | CDR3 DNA
TRBJ1-1 | TRBV6-5 | NA | NA | CASSREVAEAFF | TGTGCCAGCAGTAGGGAGGTTGCTGAAGCTTTCTTT
TRBJ2-7 | TRBV5-4 | NA | NA | CASSLGTGTYEQYF | TGTGCCAGCAGCTTGGGGACGGGTACCTACGAGCAGTACTTC
TRBJ1-5 | TRBV27 | NA | TRBD1 | CASTEQGGNQPQHF | TGTGCCAGCACCGAACAGGGGGGCAATCAGCCCCAGCATTTT
TRBJ2-7 | TRBV7-9 | NA | NA | CASSLGGRAEQYF | TGTGCCAGCAGCTTAGGGGGAAGAGCCGAGCAGTACTTC
TRBJ2-5 | TRBV7-9 | NA | NA | CASRWTGGGETQYF | TGTGCCAGCCGCTGGACGGGCGGCGGGGAGACCCAGTACTTC
TRBJ2-7 | TRBV7-9 | NA | TRBD1 | CASSLIGTGAYEQYF | TGTGCCAGCAGCTTAATCGGGACAGGGGCCTACGAGCAGTACTTC
TRBJ1-2 | TRBV9 | NA | TRBD1 | CAGSLRQGAYGYTF | TGTGCCGGCTCTCTAAGACAGGGGGCCTATGGCTACACCTTC
TRBJ2-7 | TRBV6-5 | once | TRBD1 | CASSYNRGQGGEQYF | TGTGCCAGCAGTTACAACAGGGGACAGGGCGGGGAGCAGTACTTC
TRBJ2-7 | TRBV6-5 | NA | TRBD1 | CASSTRDRSYEQYF | TGTGCCAGCAGTACCCGGGACAGATCCTACGAGCAGTACTTC
TRBJ1-5 | TRBV19 | NA | TRBD1 | CASSSDRGRVQPQHF | TGTGCCAGTAGTTCAGACAGGGGTAGGGTTCAGCCCCAGCATTTT
TRBJ2-3 | TRBV29-1 | NA | TRBD2 | CSVNLAGPDTQYF | TGCAGCGTTAATTTAGCGGGGCCAGATACGCAGTATTTT
TRBJ2-1 | TRBV5-1 | NA | TRBD2 | CASSLMIAGGYYNEQFF | TGCGCCAGCAGCTTGATGATAGCGGGAGGGTATTACAATGAGCAGTTCTTC
TRBJ2-3 | TRBV7-6 | once | TRBD2 | CASSLGTSGSVTDTQYF | TGTGCCAGCAGCTTAGGTACTAGCGGGAGTGTGACAGATACGCAGTATTTT
TRBJ2-1 | TRBV3-1/TRBV3-2 | NA | TRBD2 | CASSQDRLGGNEQFF | TGTGCCAGCAGCCAAGATCGTTTGGGGGGGAATGAGCAGTTCTTC
TRBJ1-1 | TRBV18 | NA | NA | CASSEIQGGVTEAFF | TGTGCCAGCTCGGAAATACAGGGTGGTGTCACTGAAGCTTTCTTT
TRBJ1-2 | TRBV19 | NA | TRBD1 | CASIKTGGAGGYTF | TGTGCCAGTATCAAGACAGGGGGCGCGGGTGGCTACACCTTC
TRBJ1-2 | TRBV19 | NA | TRBD1 | CASSAQGGAINYGYTF | TGTGCCAGTAGTGCCCAGGGGGGTGCGATTAACTATGGCTACACCTTC
TRBJ2-1 | TRBV18 | NA | NA | CASSPPRGHESSEQFF | TGTGCCAGCTCACCACCGAGGGGACATGAGTCTAGTGAGCAGTTCTTC
TRBJ1-1 | TRBV2 | NA | NA | CASSPEVGAFF | TGTGCCAGCAGTCCGGAGGTGGGAGCTTTCTTT
TRBJ1-2 | TRBV15 | NA | NA | CATSRDRTAFNYGYTF | TGTGCCACCAGCAGAGATCGTACAGCCTTTAACTATGGCTACACCTTC
TRBJ1-6 | TRBV18 | once | TRBD1 | CASSVGTGRDSPLHF | TGTGCCAGCTCAGTCGGGACAGGGAGGGATTCACCCCTCCACTTT
TRBJ2-7 | TRBV2 | NA | NA | CASSPRLSLSYEQYF | TGTGCCAGCAGCCCCCGACTCAGCCTCTCCTACGAGCAGTACTTC
TRBJ1-4 | TRBV28 | NA | TRBD1 | CASTSQGAREKLFF | TGTGCCAGCACCTCCCAGGGGGCTAGGGAAAAACTGTTTTTT
TRBJ2-1 | TRBV9 | NA | TRBD2 | CASSGLAGGEGQFF | TGTGCCAGCAGTGGGCTAGCGGGTGGGGAAGGGCAGTTCTTC
TRBJ1-1 | TRBV2 | few | NA | CASYLTIGGNTEAFF | TGTGCCAGCTATCTGACAATAGGAGGGAACACTGAAGCTTTCTTT
TRBJ2-2 | TRBV5-1 | NA | TRBD2 | CASRTAGLAGTGELFF | TGCGCCAGCAGAACAGCCGGACTAGCGGGCACCGGGGAGCTGTTTTTT
TRBJ2-1 | TRBV7-2 | NA | TRBD1 | CASSFGTGINEQFF | TGTGCCAGCAGCTTCGGGACAGGGATTAATGAGCAGTTCTTC
TRBJ2-2 | TRBV7-2 | NA | TRBD1 | CASSLALLLPIPGGSDTGELFF | TGTGCCAGCAGCTTAGCGCTTCTTCTACCTATCCCAGGGGGTAGTGACACCGGGGAGCTGTTTTTT
TRBJ1-2 | TRBV28 | NA | TRBD1 | CASVIPGGSAYGYTF | TGTGCCAGCGTTATTCCAGGGGGTTCGGCCTATGGCTACACCTTC
TRBJ1-2 | TRBV28 | NA | NA | CASSPIYAGAGGYTF | TGTGCCAGCAGCCCCATCTACGCGGGGGCTGGTGGCTACACCTTC
TRBJ1-2 | TRBV6-4 | NA | NA | CASSDSSRGHGYTF | TGTGCCAGCAGTGACTCGAGTCGGGGGCATGGCTACACCTTC
TRBJ2-5 | TRBV19 | once | TRBD1 | CASSKDRLQETQYF | TGTGCCAGTAGCAAGGACAGGCTCCAAGAGACCCAGTACTTC
TRBJ2-1 | TRBV18 | once | TRBD2 | CASSPPGLESYNEQFF | TGTGCCAGCTCACCTCCGGGACTAGAATCCTACAATGAGCAGTTCTTC
TRBJ2-7 | TRBV7-2 | once | TRBD2 | CASSLETSGALYEQYF | TGTGCCAGCAGCTTAGAGACTAGCGGGGCCCTCTACGAGCAGTACTTC
TRBJ2-1 | TRBV19 | NA | NA | CASSIVEQQFF | TGTGCCAGTAGTATAGTGGAGCAGCAGTTCTTC
TRBJ2-7 | TRBV5-4 | NA | NA | CASSLLGGGTYEQYF | TGTGCCAGCAGCTTGTTAGGGGGTGGGACCTACGAGCAGTACTTC
TRBJ1-5 | TRBV28 | NA | NA | CASTDSNQPQHF | TGTGCCAGCACGGACAGCAATCAGCCCCAGCATTTT
TRBJ1-2 | TRBV6-1 | NA | NA | CASSEGGPTNYGYTF | TGTGCCAGCAGTGAAGGGGGACCCACCAACTATGGCTACACCTTC
TRBJ2-7 | TRBV7-9 | NA | TRBD2 | CASSLGTSGYYEQYF | TGTGCCAGCAGCTTAGGCACTAGCGGATACTACGAGCAGTACTTC
TRBJ2-7 | TRBV18 | NA | TRBD2 | CASSPPRGSAYEQYF | TGTGCCAGCTCACCACCCCGCGGGAGCGCCTACGAGCAGTACTTC
TRBJ1-1 | TRBV7-2 | NA | TRBD1 | CASSSGFLGQGNTEAFF | TGTGCCAGCAGCTCGGGGTTTCTGGGACAGGGGAACACTGAAGCTTTCTTT
TRBJ2-1 | TRBV29-1 | NA | NA | CSAFGGGEQFF | TGCAGCGCATTTGGAGGGGGTGAGCAGTTCTTC
TRBJ1-1 | TRBV19 | NA | NA | CASLRWTEAFF | TGTGCCAGCCTACGTTGGACTGAAGCTTTCTTT
TRBJ2-3 | TRBV11-2 | NA | NA | CASSPYGDYTDTQYF | TGTGCCAGCAGCCCCTACGGGGATTACACAGATACGCAGTATTTT
TRBJ1-5 | TRBV2 | NA | NA | CASSWTVSNQPQHF | TGTGCCAGCAGCTGGACAGTTTCCAATCAGCCCCAGCATTTT